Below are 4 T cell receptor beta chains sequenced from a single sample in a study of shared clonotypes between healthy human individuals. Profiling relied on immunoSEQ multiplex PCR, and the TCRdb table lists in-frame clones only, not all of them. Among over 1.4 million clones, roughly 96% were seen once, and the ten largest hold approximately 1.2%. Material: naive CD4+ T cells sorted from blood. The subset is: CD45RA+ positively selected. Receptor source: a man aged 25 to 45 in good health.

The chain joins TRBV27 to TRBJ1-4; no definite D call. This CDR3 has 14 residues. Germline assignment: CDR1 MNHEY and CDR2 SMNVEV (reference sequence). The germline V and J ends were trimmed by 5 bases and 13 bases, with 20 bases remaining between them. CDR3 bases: TGTGCCAGCAGTCCCGACAATGCGCTTAGAAGACTGTTTTTT. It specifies CASSPDNALRRLFF.

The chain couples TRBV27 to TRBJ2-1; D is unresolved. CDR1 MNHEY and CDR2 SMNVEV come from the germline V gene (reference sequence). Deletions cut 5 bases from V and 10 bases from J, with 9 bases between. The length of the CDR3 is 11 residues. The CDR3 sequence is CASSGSWEQFF. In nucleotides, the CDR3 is TGTGCCAGCAGTGGTTCCTGGGAGCAGTTCTTC.

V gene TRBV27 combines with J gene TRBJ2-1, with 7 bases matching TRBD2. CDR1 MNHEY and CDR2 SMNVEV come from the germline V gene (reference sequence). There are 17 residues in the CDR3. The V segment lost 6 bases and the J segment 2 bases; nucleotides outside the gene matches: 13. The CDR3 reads CASSLLGGGSPYNEQFF. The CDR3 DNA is TGTGCCAGCAGCCTGCTAGGAGGCGGGAGTCCCTACAATGAGCAGTTCTTC.

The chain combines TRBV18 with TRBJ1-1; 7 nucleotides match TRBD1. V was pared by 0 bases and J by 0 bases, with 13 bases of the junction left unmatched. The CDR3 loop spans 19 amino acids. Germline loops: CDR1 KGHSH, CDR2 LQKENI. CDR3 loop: CASSPPQGGVQLLNTEAFF. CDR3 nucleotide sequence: TGTGCCAGCTCACCACCTCAGGGGGGGGTACAACTTTTGAACACTGAAGCTTTCTTT.